The present T cell receptor beta chain was sequenced within a study of OX40 agonist ivuxolimab in advanced cancers. Study information: Treatment of patients was with ivuxolimab, an agonistic anti-OX40 (CD134) antibody. Study conclusions and caveats: CD8+ T cells (on average) carried more expanded clones than CD4+ T cells. With doses of 0.1 to 3.0 mg/kg, CD4+ and CD8+ blood T cells had undergone clonal expansion by week 6.

The germline V and J ends were trimmed by 0 bases and 0 bases, with 11 bases remaining between them. The length of the CDR3 is 17 residues. CDR1 and CDR2 (germline): LGHNA, YNFKEQ. As to this clone: Its antigen is unknown.

Using immunoSEQ multiplex PCR, the repertoire was profiled, and TCRdb retains in-frame clones only, with some absent. The data show about 59,000 clones, about 91% seen once. The sequences come from CD4+ or CD8+ T cells sorted from blood, collected in a trial of the OX40 agonist ivuxolimab. The chain joins TRBV4-2 to TRBJ1-4, with no clear D. This clonotype originated in an adult with an advanced solid tumor such as melanoma, head and neck, liver or kidney cancer. This CDR3 is CASSQEVAQATNEKLFF. CDR3 DNA: TGTGCCAGCAGCCAAGAAGTCGCCCAGGCAACTAATGAAAAACTGTTTTTT.